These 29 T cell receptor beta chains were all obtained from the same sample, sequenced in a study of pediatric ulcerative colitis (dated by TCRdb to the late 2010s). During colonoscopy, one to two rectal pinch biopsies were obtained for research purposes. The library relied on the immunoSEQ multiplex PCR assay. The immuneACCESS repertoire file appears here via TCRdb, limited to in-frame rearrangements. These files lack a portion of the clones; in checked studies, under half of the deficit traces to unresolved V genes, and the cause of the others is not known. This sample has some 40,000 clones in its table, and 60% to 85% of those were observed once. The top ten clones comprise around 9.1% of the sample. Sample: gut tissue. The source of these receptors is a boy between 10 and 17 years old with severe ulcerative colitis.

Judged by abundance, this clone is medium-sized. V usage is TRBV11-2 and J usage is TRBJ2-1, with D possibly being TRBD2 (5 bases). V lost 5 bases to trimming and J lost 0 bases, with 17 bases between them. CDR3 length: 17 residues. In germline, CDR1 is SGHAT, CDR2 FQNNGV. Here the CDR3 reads CASSLNLGLSSYNEQFF. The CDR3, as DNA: TGTGCCAGCAGCCTAAATCTAGGACTGAGCTCCTACAATGAGCAGTTCTTC. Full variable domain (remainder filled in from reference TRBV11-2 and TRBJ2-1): EAGVAQSPRYKIIEKRQSVAFWCNPISGHATLYWYQQILGQGPKLLIQFQNNGVVDDSQLPKDRFSAERLKGVDSTLKIQPAKLEDSAVYLCASSLNLGLSSYNEQFFGPGTRLTVL.

The CDR3 sequence: CASSNRGQNTEAFF. The CDR3, as DNA: TGTGCCAGCAGTAACAGGGGCCAGAACACTGAAGCTTTCTTT. The rearrangement joins TRBV6-6 to TRBJ1-1; 7 nucleotides agree with TRBD1. Germline V CDR1 and CDR2: MNHNY, SVGAGI (reference sequence). J was trimmed by 1 base and V by 5 bases; bases with no gene match: 4. The CDR3 extends over 14 amino acids.

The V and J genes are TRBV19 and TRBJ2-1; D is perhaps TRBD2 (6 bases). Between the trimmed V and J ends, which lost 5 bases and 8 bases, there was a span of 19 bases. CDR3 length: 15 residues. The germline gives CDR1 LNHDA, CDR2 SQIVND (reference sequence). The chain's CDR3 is CASSLGTRPEDEQFF. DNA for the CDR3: TGTGCCAGTAGTCTCGGGACTCGCCCCGAGGATGAGCAGTTCTTC.

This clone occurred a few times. CDR3 loop: CASRGQGGSNTGELFF. Here the CDR3 DNA reads TGCGCCAGCAGGGGACAGGGCGGCTCGAACACCGGGGAGCTGTTTTTT. The genes are TRBV5-1 and TRBJ2-2; 9 nucleotides line up with TRBD1. Losses at the gene ends were 5 bases for V and 0 bases for J; bases not matched to a gene: 5. The germline V gene encodes CDR1 SGHRS and CDR2 YFSETQ. CDR3 length equals 16 residues.

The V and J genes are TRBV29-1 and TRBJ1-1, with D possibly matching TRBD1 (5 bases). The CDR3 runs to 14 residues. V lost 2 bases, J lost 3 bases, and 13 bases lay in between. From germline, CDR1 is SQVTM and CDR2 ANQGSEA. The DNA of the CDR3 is TGCAGCGTTGAATCTCAGGGAGGGGACACTGAAGCTTTCTTT. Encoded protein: CSVESQGGDTEAFF.

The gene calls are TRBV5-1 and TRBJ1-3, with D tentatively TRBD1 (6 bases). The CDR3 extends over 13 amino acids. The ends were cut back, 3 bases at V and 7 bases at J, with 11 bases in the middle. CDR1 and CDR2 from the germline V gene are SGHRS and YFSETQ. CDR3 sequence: CASSSDSLNTIYF. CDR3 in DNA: TGCGCCAGCAGCTCGGACAGTCTTAACACCATATATTTT.

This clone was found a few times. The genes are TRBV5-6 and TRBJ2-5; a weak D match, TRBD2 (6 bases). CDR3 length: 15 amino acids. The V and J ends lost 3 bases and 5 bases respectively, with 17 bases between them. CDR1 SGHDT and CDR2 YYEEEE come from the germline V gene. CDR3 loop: CASSWGYRGSETQYF. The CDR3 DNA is TGTGCCAGCAGCTGGGGCTATCGGGGGTCGGAGACCCAGTACTTC. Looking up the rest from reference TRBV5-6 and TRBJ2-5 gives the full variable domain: DAGVTQSPTHLIKTRGQQVTLRCSPKSGHDTVSWYQQALGQGPQFIFQYYEEEERQRGNFPDRFSGHQFPNYSSELNVNALLLGDSALYLCASSWGYRGSETQYFGPGTRLLVL.

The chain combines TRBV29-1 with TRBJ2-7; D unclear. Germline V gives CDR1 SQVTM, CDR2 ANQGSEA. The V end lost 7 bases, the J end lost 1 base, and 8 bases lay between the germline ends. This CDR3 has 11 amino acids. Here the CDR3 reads CSARSSYEQYF. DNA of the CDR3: TGCAGCGCCCGGAGTTCCTACGAGCAGTACTTC.

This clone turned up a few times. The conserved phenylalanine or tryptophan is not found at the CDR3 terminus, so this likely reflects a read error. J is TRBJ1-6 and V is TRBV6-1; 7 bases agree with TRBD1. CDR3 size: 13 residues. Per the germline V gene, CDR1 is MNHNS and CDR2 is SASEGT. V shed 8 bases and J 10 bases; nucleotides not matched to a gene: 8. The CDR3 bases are TGTGCCAGCCGAGGGGGCAGCGGGTCACCCCTCCACCTT. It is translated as CASRGGSGSPLHL.

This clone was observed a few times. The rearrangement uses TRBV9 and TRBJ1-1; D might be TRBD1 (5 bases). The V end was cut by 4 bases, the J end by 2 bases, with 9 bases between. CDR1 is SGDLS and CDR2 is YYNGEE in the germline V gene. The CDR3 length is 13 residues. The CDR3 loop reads CASSTRENTEAFF. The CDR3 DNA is TGTGCCAGCAGCACCAGGGAAAACACTGAAGCTTTCTTT.

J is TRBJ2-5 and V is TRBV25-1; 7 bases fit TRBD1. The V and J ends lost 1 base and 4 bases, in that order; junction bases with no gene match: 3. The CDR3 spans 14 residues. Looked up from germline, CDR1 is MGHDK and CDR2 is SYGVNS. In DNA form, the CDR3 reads TGTGCCAGCAGTGAATCGGGACAGTTAGAGACCCAGTACTTC. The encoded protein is CASSESGQLETQYF.

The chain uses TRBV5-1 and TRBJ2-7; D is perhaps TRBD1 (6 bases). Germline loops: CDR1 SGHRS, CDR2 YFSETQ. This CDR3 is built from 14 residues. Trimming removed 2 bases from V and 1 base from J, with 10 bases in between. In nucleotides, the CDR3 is TGCGCCAGCAGCTTACAGGGTGGATCCTACGAGCAGTACTTC. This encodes CASSLQGGSYEQYF.

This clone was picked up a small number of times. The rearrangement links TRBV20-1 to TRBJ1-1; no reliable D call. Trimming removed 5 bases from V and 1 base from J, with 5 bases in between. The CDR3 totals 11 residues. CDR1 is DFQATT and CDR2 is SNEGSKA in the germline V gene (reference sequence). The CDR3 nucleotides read TGCAGTGCTCAGGAGAACACTGAAGCTTTCTTT. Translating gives CSAQENTEAFF.

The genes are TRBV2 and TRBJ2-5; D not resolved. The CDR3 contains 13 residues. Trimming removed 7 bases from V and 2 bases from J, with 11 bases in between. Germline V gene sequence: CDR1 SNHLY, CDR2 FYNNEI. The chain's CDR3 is CASKKGRQETQYF. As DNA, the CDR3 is TGTGCCAGCAAAAAAGGCAGACAAGAGACCCAGTACTTC.

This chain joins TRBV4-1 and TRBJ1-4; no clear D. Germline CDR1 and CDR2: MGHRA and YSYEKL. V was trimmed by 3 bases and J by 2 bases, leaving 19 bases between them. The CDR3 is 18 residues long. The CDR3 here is CASSHLALLRGTNEKLFF. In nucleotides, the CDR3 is TGCGCCAGCAGCCACCTAGCCCTACTTCGGGGTACTAATGAAAAACTGTTTTTT.

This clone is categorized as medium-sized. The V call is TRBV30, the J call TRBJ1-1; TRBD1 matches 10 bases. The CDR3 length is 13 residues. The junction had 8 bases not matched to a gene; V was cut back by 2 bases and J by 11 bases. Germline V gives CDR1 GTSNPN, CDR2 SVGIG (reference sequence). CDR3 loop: CAWSSTGGAWAFF. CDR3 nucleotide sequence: TGTGCCTGGAGTTCGACAGGGGGCGCTTGGGCTTTCTTT.

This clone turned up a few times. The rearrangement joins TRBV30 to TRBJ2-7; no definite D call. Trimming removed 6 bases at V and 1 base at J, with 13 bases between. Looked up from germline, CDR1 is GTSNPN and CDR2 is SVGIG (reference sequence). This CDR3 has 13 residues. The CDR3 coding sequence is TGTGCCTGTCGAGGTACGACTTCCTACGAGCAGTACTTC. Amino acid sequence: CACRGTTSYEQYF. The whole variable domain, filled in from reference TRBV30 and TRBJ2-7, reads SQTIHQWPATLVQPVGSPLSLECTVEGTSNPNLYWYRQAAGRGLQLLFYSVGIGQISSEVPQNLSASRPQDRQFILSSKKLLLSDSGFYLCACRGTTSYEQYFGPGTRLTVT.

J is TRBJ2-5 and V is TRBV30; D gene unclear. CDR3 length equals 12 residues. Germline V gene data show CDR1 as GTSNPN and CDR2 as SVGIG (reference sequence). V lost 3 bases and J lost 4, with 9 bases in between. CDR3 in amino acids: CAWSATRETQYF. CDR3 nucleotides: TGTGCCTGGAGCGCGACACGAGAGACCCAGTACTTC. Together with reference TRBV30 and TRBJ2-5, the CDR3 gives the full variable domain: SQTIHQWPATLVQPVGSPLSLECTVEGTSNPNLYWYRQAAGRGLQLLFYSVGIGQISSEVPQNLSASRPQDRQFILSSKKLLLSDSGFYLCAWSATRETQYFGPGTRLLVL.

The CDR3 reads CASSANLPGLAEQFF. The CDR3 nucleotides are TGTGCCAGCAGCGCCAACTTACCCGGGCTTGCTGAGCAGTTCTTC. The chain carries TRBV9 and TRBJ2-1; D is unclear. Per germline, CDR1 SGDLS and CDR2 YYNGEE. Trimming stripped 3 bases from V and 9 bases from J, with 19 bases between. The CDR3 loop spans 15 amino acids.

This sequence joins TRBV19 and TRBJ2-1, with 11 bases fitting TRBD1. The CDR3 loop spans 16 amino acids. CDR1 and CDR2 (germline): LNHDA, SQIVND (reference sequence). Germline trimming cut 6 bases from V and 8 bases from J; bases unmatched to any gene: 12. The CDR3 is CASRPGQGVFFDEQFF. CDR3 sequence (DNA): TGTGCCAGTAGGCCGGGACAGGGGGTATTTTTCGATGAGCAGTTCTTC.

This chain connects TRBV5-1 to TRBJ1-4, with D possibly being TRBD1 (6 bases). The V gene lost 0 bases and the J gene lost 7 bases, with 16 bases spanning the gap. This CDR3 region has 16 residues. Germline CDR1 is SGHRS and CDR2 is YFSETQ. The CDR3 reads CASSLDFGTLFEKLFF. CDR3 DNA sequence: TGCGCCAGCAGCTTGGATTTCGGGACACTGTTTGAAAAACTGTTTTTT. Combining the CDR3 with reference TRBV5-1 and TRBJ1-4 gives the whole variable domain KAGVTQTPRYLIKTRGQQVTLSCSPISGHRSVSWYQQTPGQGLQFLFEYFSETQRNKGNFPGRFSGRQFSNSRSEMNVSTLELGDSALYLCASSLDFGTLFEKLFFGSGTQLSVL.

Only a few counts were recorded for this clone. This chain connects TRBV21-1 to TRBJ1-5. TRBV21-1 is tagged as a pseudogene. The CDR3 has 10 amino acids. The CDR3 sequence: CASSKDPQHF. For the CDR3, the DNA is TGTGCCAGCAGCAAGGACCCCCAGCATTTT.

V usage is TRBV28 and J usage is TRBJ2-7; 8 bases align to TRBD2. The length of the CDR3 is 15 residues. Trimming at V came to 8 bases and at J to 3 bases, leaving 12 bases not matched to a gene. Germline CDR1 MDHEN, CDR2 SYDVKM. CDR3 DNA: TGTGCCAGCGCCTTCCTTAGGACTAGCAACTACGAGCAGTACTTC. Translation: CASAFLRTSNYEQYF.

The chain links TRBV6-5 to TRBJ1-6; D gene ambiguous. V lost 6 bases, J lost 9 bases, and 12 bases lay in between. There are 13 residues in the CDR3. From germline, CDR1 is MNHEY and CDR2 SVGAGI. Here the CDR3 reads CASREFVGSPLHF. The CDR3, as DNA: TGTGCCAGCAGAGAATTTGTGGGTTCACCCCTCCACTTT.

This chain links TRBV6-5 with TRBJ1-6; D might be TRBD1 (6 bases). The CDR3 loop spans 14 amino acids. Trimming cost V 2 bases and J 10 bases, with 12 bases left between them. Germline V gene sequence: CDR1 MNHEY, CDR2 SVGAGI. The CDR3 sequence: CASSYVKGESPLHF. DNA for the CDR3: TGTGCCAGCAGTTACGTGAAGGGGGAATCACCCCTCCACTTT.

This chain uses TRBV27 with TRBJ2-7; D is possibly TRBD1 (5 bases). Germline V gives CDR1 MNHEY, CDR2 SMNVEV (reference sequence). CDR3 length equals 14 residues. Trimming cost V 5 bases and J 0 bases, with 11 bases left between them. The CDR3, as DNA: TGTGCCAGCAGTATCCGACAGAGCTCCTACGAGCAGTACTTC. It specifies CASSIRQSSYEQYF.

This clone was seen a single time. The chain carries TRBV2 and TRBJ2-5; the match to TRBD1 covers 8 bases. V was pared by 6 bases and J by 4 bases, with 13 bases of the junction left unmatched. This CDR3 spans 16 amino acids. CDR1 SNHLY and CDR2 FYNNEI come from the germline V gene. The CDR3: CASSVSDRGRGETQYF. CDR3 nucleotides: TGTGCCAGCAGCGTTTCTGACAGGGGTCGTGGAGAGACCCAGTACTTC.

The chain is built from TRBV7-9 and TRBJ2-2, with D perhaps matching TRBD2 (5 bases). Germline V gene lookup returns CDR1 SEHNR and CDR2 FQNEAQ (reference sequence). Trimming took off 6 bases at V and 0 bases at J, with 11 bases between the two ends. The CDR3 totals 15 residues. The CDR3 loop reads CASRAGGPNTGELFF. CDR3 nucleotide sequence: TGTGCCAGCAGGGCGGGCGGACCGAACACCGGGGAGCTGTTTTTT.

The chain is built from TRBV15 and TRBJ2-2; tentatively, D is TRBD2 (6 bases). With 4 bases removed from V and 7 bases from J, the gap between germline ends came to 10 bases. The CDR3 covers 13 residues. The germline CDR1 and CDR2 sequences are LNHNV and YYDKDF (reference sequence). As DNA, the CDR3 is TGTGCCACCAGCACCGGGGGTATCGGGGAGCTGTTTTTT. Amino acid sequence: CATSTGGIGELFF.